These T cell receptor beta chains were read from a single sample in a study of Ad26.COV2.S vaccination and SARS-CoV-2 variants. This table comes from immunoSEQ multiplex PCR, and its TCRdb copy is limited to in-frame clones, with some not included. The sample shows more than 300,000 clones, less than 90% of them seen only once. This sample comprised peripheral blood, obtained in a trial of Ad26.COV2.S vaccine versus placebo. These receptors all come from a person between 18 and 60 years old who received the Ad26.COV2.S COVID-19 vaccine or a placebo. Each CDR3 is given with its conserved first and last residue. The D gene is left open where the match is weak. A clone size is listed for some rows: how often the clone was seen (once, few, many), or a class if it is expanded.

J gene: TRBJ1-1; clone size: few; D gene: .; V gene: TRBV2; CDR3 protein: CASSDGTRNTEAFF; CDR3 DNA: TGTGCCAGCAGTGACGGGACAAGGAACACTGAAGCTTTCTTT
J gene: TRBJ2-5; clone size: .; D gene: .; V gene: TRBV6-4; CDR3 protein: CASSDSKGTLQETQYF; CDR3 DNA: TGTGCCAGCAGTGACTCAAAGGGGACTTTACAAGAGACCCAGTACTTC
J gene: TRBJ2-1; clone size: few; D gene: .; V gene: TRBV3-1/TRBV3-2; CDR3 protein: CASSQEGGGEQFF; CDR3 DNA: TGTGCCAGCAGCCAGGAAGGTGGGGGTGAGCAGTTCTTC
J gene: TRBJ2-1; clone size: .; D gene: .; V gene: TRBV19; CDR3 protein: CASRGPLVHEQFF; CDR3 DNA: TGTGCCAGTCGGGGACCCCTCGTCCATGAGCAGTTCTTC
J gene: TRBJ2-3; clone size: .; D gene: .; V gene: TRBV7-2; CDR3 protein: CASSFGFGGGRTDTQYF; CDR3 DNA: TGTGCCAGCAGCTTCGGATTTGGCGGGGGCCGCACAGATACGCAGTATTTT
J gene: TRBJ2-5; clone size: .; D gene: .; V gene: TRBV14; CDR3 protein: CASSQGARETQYF; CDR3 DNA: TGTGCCAGCAGCCAAGGGGCGCGAGAGACCCAGTACTTC
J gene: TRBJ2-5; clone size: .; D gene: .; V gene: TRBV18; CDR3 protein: CASSPPGGRETQYF; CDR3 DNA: TGTGCCAGCTCACCACCTGGTGGGCGAGAGACCCAGTACTTC
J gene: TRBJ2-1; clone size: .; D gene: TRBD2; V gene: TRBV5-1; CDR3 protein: CASSLGTTPVDEQFF; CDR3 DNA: TGCGCCAGCAGCCTCGGGACTACCCCAGTAGATGAGCAGTTCTTC
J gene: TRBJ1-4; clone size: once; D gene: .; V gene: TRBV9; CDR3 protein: CASSGESICEKLFF; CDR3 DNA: TGTGCCAGCAGCGGAGAAAGCATCTGCGAAAAACTGTTTTTT
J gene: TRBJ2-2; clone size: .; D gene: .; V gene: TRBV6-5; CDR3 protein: CASSSGTNTGELFF; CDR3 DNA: TGTGCCAGCAGCAGCGGAACGAACACCGGGGAGCTGTTTTTT
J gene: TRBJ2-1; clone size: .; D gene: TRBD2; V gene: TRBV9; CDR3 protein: CASSRGLLAGTYNEQFF; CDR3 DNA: TGTGCCAGCAGCCGGGGCCTCCTAGCGGGGACCTACAATGAGCAGTTCTTC
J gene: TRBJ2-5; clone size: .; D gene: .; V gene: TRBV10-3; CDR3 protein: CAIGNMAEETQYF; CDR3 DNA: TGTGCCATCGGAAACATGGCAGAGGAGACCCAGTACTTC
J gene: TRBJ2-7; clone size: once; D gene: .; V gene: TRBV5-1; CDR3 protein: CASSLDFNPPVSEQYF; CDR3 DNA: TGCGCCAGCAGCTTGGACTTCAACCCGCCAGTTAGCGAGCAGTACTTC
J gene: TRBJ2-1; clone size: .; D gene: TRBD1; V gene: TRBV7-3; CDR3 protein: CASSRNGDRGHNEQFF; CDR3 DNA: TGTGCCAGCAGCCGAAATGGGGACAGGGGGCACAATGAGCAGTTCTTC
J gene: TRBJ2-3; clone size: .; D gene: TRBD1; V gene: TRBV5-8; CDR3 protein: CASSLVWTGNTDTQYF; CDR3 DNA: TGTGCCAGCAGCTTGGTCTGGACAGGGAATACAGATACGCAGTATTTT
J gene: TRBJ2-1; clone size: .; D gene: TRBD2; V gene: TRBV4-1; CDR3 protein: CASSQDRTLRGNEQFF; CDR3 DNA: TGCGCCAGCAGCCAAGATCGGACGTTGCGGGGGAATGAGCAGTTCTTC
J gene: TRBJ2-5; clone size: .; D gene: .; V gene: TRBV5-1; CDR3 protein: CASSVSGAEETQYF; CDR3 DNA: TGCGCCAGCAGCGTCTCCGGGGCTGAAGAGACCCAGTACTTC
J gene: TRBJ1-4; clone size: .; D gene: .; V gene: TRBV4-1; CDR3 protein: CASRARRGEPLTSTNEKLFF; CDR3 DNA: TGCGCCAGCAGAGCACGGAGGGGCGAACCTCTTACCTCAACTAATGAAAAACTGTTTTTT
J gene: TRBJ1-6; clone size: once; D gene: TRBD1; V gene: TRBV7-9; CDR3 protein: CASSLGQGSPKHSPLHF; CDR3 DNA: TGTGCCAGCAGCTTGGGACAGGGGAGCCCTAAGCATTCACCCCTCCACTTT
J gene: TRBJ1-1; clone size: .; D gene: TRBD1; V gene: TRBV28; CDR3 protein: CASSLGQLNTEAFF; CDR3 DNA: TGTGCCAGCAGTTTGGGACAGTTGAACACTGAAGCTTTCTTT
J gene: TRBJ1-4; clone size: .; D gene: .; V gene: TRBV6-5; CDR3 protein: CASRRGRNEKLFF; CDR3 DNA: TGTGCCAGCAGGAGAGGCAGGAACGAAAAACTGTTTTTT
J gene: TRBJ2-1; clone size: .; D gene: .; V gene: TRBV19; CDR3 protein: CASSTRGRKGGNEQFF; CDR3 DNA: TGTGCCAGTAGTACAAGAGGGAGGAAAGGTGGCAATGAGCAGTTCTTC
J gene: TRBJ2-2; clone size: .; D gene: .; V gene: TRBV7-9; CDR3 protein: CASSLARWPAGELFF; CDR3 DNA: TGTGCCAGCAGCTTAGCGAGGTGGCCCGCCGGGGAGCTGTTTTTT
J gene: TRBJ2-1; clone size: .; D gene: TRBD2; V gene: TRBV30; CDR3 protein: CAWSVGGRARLEQFF; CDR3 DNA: TGTGCCTGGAGTGTAGGCGGGAGGGCCAGATTGGAGCAGTTCTTC
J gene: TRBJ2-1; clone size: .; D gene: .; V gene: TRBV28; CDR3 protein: CASSLYSYNEQFF; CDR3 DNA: TGTGCCAGCAGTTTATATTCCTACAATGAGCAGTTCTTC
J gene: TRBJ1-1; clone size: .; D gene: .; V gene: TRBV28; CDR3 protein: CASSLLAGMNTEAFF; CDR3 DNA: TGTGCCAGCAGTTTACTGGCAGGGATGAACACTGAAGCTTTCTTT
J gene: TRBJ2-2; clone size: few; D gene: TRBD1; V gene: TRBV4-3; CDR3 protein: CASSPGTGEPWELFF; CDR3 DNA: TGCGCCAGCAGCCCAGGGACAGGGGAACCGTGGGAGCTGTTTTTT
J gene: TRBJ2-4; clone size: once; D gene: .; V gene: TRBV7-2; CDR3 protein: CASSPGSKNIQYF; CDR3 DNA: TGTGCCAGCAGCCCAGGCTCGAAAAACATTCAGTACTTC
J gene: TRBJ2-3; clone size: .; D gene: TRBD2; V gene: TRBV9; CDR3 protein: CASSVGLGGRVSTDTQYF; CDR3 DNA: TGTGCCAGCAGCGTAGGATTGGGCGGGAGGGTGAGCACAGATACGCAGTATTTT
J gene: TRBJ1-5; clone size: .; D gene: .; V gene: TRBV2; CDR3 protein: CASSATASSNQPQHF; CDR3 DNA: TGTGCCAGCAGCGCGACAGCGAGTAGCAATCAGCCCCAGCATTTT
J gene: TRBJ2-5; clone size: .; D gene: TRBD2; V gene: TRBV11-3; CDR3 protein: CASSSLAGEEETQYF; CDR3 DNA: TGTGCCAGCAGCTCATTAGCGGGGGAGGAAGAGACCCAGTACTTC
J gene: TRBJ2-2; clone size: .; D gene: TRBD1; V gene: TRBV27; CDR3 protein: CASSLRGRDTGELFF; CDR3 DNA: TGTGCCAGCTCCCTGAGGGGGCGGGACACCGGGGAGCTGTTTTTT
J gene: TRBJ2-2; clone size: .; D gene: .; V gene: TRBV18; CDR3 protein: CASSPGVDTGELFF; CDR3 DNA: TGTGCCAGCTCACCTGGGGTGGACACCGGGGAGCTGTTTTTT
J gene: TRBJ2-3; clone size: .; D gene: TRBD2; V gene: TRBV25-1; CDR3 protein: CASSEGLGSFTDTQYF; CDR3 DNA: TGTGCCAGCAGTGAGGGACTAGGTTCCTTCACAGATACGCAGTATTTT
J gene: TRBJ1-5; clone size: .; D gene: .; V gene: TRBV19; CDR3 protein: CASSPKGTLSNQPQHF; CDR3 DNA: TGTGCCAGTAGTCCAAAGGGTACCCTTAGCAATCAGCCCCAGCATTTT
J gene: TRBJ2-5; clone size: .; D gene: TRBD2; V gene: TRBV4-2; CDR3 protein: CASSPGGGYEETQYF; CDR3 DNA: TGTGCCAGCAGCCCTGGGGGGGGATACGAAGAGACCCAGTACTTC
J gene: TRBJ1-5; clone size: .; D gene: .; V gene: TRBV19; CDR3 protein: CASSQGRNQPQHF; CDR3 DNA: TGTGCCAGTTCGCAGGGCCGCAATCAGCCCCAGCATTTT
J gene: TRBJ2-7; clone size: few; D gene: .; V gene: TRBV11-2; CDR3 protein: CASSFGTDTFYEQYF; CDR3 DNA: TGTGCCAGCAGCTTTGGGACGGACACTTTCTACGAGCAGTACTTC
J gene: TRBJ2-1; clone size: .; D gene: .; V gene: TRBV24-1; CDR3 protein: CATSDLWGESREQFF; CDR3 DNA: TGTGCCACCAGTGATTTGTGGGGGGAAAGCCGTGAGCAGTTCTTC
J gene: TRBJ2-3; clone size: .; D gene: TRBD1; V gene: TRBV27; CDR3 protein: CASSFGTGGLGDTQYF; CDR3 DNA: TGTGCCAGCAGTTTTGGGACAGGGGGCCTCGGAGATACGCAGTATTTT
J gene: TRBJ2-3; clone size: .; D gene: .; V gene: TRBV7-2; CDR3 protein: CASSQGGFPGDTQYF; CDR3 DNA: TGTGCCAGCAGCCAAGGGGGGTTTCCCGGGGATACGCAGTATTTT
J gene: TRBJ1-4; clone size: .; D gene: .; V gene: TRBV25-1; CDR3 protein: CASSGRKLFF; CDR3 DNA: TGTGCCAGCAGTGGGCGGAAACTGTTTTTT
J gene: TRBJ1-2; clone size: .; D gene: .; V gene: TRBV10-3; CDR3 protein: CAISESRGAEGGYTF; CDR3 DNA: TGTGCCATCAGTGAGTCGAGGGGGGCAGAGGGTGGCTACACCTTC
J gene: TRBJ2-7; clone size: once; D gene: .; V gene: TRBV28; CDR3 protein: CASKRGEDYEQYF; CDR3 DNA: TGTGCCAGCAAAAGGGGGGAAGACTACGAGCAGTACTTC
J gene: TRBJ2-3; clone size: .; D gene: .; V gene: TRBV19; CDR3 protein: CASSITGSYTDTQYF; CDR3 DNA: TGTGCCAGTAGTATAACAGGCAGTTACACAGATACGCAGTATTTT
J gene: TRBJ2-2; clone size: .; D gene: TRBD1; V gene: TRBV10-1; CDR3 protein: CASGTGGLTTGELFF; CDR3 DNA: TGCGCCAGTGGGACAGGGGGCTTGACTACCGGGGAGCTGTTTTTT
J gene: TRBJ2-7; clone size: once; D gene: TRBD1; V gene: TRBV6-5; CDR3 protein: CASSYGDRVYEQYF; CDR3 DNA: TGTGCCAGCAGTTACGGGGACAGAGTCTACGAGCAGTACTTC
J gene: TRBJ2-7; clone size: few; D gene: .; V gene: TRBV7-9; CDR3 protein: CASSLGMYPTYEQYF; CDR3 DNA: TGTGCCAGCAGCTTAGGGATGTATCCGACCTACGAGCAGTACTTC
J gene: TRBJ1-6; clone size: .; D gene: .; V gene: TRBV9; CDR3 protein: CASSVVVPVPHYNSPLHF; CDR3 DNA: TGTGCCAGCAGCGTAGTGGTTCCGGTACCACACTATAATTCACCCCTCCACTTT
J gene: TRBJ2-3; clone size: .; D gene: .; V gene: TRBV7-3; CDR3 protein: CASSQTGVAGTDTQYF; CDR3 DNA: TGTGCCAGCAGCCAAACAGGAGTAGCGGGCACAGATACGCAGTATTTT
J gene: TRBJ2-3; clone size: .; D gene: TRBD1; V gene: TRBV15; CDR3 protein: CATSSRQGTDTQYF; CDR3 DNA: TGTGCCACCAGCAGCAGACAGGGAACAGATACGCAGTATTTT
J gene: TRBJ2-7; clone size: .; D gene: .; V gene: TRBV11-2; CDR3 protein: CASSLWVGVNAYEQYF; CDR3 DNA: TGTGCCAGCAGCTTGTGGGTGGGGGTTAATGCCTACGAGCAGTACTTC
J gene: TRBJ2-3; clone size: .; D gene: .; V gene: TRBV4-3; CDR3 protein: CASSQERRQVHTQYF; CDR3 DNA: TGCGCCAGCAGCCAAGAGCGGCGGCAGGTCCATACGCAGTATTTT
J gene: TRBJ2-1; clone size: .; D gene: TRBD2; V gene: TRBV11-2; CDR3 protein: CASSLVAGGDNEQFF; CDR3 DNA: TGTGCCAGCAGCTTAGTAGCGGGAGGGGATAATGAGCAGTTCTTC
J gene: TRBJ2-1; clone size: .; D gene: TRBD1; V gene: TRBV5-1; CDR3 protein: CASSATTGSYNEQFF; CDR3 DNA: TGCGCCAGCAGCGCTACGACAGGGTCCTACAATGAGCAGTTCTTC
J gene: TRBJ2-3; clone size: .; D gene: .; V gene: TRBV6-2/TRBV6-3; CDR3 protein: CASSYRQFSTDTQYF; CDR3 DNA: TGTGCCAGCAGTTACCGGCAGTTTAGCACAGATACGCAGTATTTT
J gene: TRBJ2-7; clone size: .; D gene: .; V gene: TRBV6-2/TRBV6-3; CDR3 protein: CASSFGHREQYF; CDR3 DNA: TGTGCCAGCAGTTTTGGACACCGAGAGCAGTACTTC
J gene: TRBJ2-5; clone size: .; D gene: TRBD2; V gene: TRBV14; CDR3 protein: CASSQMISGSMETQYF; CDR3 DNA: TGTGCCAGCAGCCAAATGATTAGCGGGAGTATGGAGACCCAGTACTTC
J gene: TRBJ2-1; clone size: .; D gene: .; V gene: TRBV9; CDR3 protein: CASSPPAAGSYNEQFF; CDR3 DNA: TGTGCCAGCAGCCCACCAGCGGCCGGCTCCTACAATGAGCAGTTCTTC
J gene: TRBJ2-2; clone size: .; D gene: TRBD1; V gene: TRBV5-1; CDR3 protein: CASSLGQGNTGELFF; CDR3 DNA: TGCGCCAGCAGCTTGGGACAGGGAAACACCGGGGAGCTGTTTTTT